The source of this T cell receptor beta chain is a study of T cells after yellow fever vaccination (dated by TCRdb to the late 2010s). Study-wide context: The SMART-Seq v4 Ultra Low Input RNA kit was used to prepare libraries from fractions with low cell numbers. To follow T-cell clones before and after primary and booster YFV17D yellow fever vaccination, bulk TCR alpha and beta repertoires were sequenced over time. Two healthy male donors, one aged 18 to 29 and one aged 30 to 40 years, made up the cohort. Bulk PBMC replicates and cell subsets were isolated from blood drawn at multiple timepoints before and after both primary and secondary immunization.

A word on this clonotype: Its antigen specificity is not known. The sample holds no much larger clone one base away, and base qualities are not on file.

The paper as a whole reports these results and caveats: The secondary T-cell response was weaker than the primary response but faster, peaking on day 5 instead of day 15. Computational filtering was needed because FACS-sorted repertoires could contain abundant contaminating clonotypes from the bulk population. Only a couple of donors were included in the study, so the extent to which the findings can be generalized is limited. After the booster, most clones that had expanded after primary vaccination were detected again (approximately 97% of CD4 and around nine tenths of CD8), suggesting broad maintenance of memory. A small share of clonotypes was detected in both CD4 and CD8 compartments, with the overlap likely arising from convergent recombination.

TCR cDNA was synthesized by 5'RACE template switching, through which a universal primer site and unique molecular identifiers were introduced. Priming of cDNA synthesis was performed from both the TCR alpha and TCR beta constant segments. Library amplification involved two PCR steps, and the second step added sample barcodes and sequencing adapters. Sequencing of the libraries was done on either Illumina HiSeq 2500 (2x100 bp) or NovaSeq (2x150 bp). Concerning the study's data processing: MIGEC was used to demultiplex reads and collapse the reads into UMI consensus sequences, and MiXCR was used for V(D)J alignment. Vaccine-responding clonotypes were identified with edgeR using replicate PBMC samples, with FDR below 0.01 and a log2 fold change above 5 up to day 15 being required. Each bulk clonotype received a CD4 or CD8 identity based on whether the sequenced CD4 or CD8 repertoire contained that clonotype at higher abundance. TCRdb reprocessed the public reads (quality trimming at Q25 with fastp, clone calling with MiXCR) and kept in-frame beta chains. Rows are combined by CDR3 protein, so each entry shows the most common genes and DNA. In this record, the V and J calls reflect TCRdb's handling and not the investigators' own analysis. For this sample the table gives hundreds of thousands of distinct CDR3 sequences, of which 21% were detected only once. The top ten clones comprise around 17% of the sample.

Sample treatment or condition, as interpreted from the label and publication: live attenuated yellow fever vaccine strain. At every blood-draw timepoint, two biological replicates of bulk PBMCs were collected. A standard Ficoll-Paque protocol was used to isolate PBMCs from peripheral blood. RNA was extracted with TriZol from bulk PBMCs, CD4 and CD8 fractions, and dextramer-positive and dextramer-negative fractions. The CDR3 goes from the cysteine to the phenylalanine over 14 residues. Only the CDR3 DNA stays, 42 bases, in frame from base 1. The germline V gene (reference sequence) provides CDR1 SGHNT and CDR2 YYREEE. Trimmed from V: 4 bases; trimmed from J: 8 bases; junction bases lacking a gene match: 11.

The chain is made from TRBV5-4 and TRBJ1-2; 7 central nucleotides agree with TRBD1. The sequence derives from a man between 18 and 35 years old who received the YFV17D yellow fever vaccine. The sequencing used PBMCs, collected roughly 20 days after the first yellow fever vaccination. The DNA sequence is given as TGTGCCAGCAGCCAGGGACAGTCCTTGGTCGGCTACACCTTC. This translates into CASSQGQSLVGYTF.